A selection of T cell receptor beta chains follows, all from one sample in a study of blood T cell repertoires in COVID-19. Sequencing was performed with immunoSEQ multiplex PCR; in TCRdb, only in-frame clones are kept and a portion is missing. The data hold 250,000 or so clones, with roughly 79% observed a single time. Sequenced input: peripheral blood. These receptors came from a woman older than 75 with acute or convalescent COVID-19. CDR3s leave out the opening cysteine and the closing phenylalanine or tryptophan. The order of the fields is V gene, J gene, D gene, CDR3 protein. The D gene is left open where the match is weak.

V: TRBV7-3; J: TRBJ2-4; D: TRBD1; CDR3: ASSLGTAVDIQY
V: TRBV28; J: TRBJ2-7; D: TRBD1; CDR3: ASSLWGTGATEQY
V: TRBV19; J: TRBJ2-7; D: TRBD1; CDR3: ASRLPQGSRGHLSDYEQY
V: TRBV7-2; J: TRBJ2-1; D: TRBD2; CDR3: ASTFGGAYNEQF
V: TRBV3-1/TRBV3-2; J: TRBJ2-7; D: -; CDR3: ASSASYEQY
V: TRBV19; J: TRBJ2-6; D: TRBD2; CDR3: ASSSGGISGANVLT
V: TRBV3-1/TRBV3-2; J: TRBJ2-5; D: TRBD1; CDR3: ASSRPGQGVVAQY
V: TRBV9; J: TRBJ1-6; D: TRBD1; CDR3: ASSVGDRGVSPLH
V: TRBV7-9; J: TRBJ1-4; D: -; CDR3: ASSLRSGVLNEKLF
V: TRBV5-1; J: TRBJ1-1; D: TRBD1; CDR3: ASSVDRGLTEAF
V: TRBV5-8; J: TRBJ2-6; D: TRBD1; CDR3: ASSFSPGQGYSGANVLT
V: TRBV7-2; J: TRBJ1-1; D: -; CDR3: ASSPGILTRVTEAF
V: TRBV2; J: TRBJ2-1; D: TRBD2; CDR3: ASSTPKSGASGTSSYNEQF
V: TRBV7-9; J: TRBJ1-2; D: -; CDR3: ASSLTVANYGYT
V: TRBV6-6; J: TRBJ1-1; D: TRBD1; CDR3: ASRTTGDTEAF
V: TRBV6-5; J: TRBJ2-3; D: TRBD2; CDR3: ASSYGEGGKDTQY
V: TRBV6-1; J: TRBJ2-3; D: TRBD2; CDR3: ASSEGTSRDTQY
V: TRBV5-4; J: TRBJ1-2; D: -; CDR3: ASSLAGVDRLVGYT
V: TRBV27; J: TRBJ1-6; D: TRBD1; CDR3: ASSLNRQGINSPLH
V: TRBV6-5; J: TRBJ2-7; D: -; CDR3: ASSSPYEQY
V: TRBV6-2/TRBV6-3; J: TRBJ1-5; D: TRBD1; CDR3: ASSYSGRGQYQPQH
V: TRBV24-1; J: TRBJ2-3; D: TRBD1; CDR3: ATSQQGVGADTQY
V: TRBV7-2; J: TRBJ2-7; D: TRBD2; CDR3: ASSLVPSGGAFYEQY
V: TRBV11-2; J: TRBJ2-1; D: -; CDR3: ASSLLESSYNEQF
V: TRBV5-1; J: TRBJ2-1; D: TRBD2; CDR3: ASTPGTSGSHEQF
V: TRBV18; J: TRBJ2-5; D: TRBD2; CDR3: ASSPSGGARGTQY
V: TRBV7-2; J: TRBJ2-4; D: TRBD2; CDR3: ASSVGLAGTSLAKNIQY
V: TRBV7-2; J: TRBJ1-5; D: -; CDR3: ASSSSSSNQPQH
V: TRBV28; J: TRBJ1-3; D: TRBD1; CDR3: ASSFIGTGAIGNTIY
V: TRBV5-6; J: TRBJ1-5; D: -; CDR3: ASTRRPGNQPQH
V: TRBV27; J: TRBJ2-1; D: -; CDR3: ASSGQPYNEQF
V: TRBV7-9; J: TRBJ2-3; D: -; CDR3: ASSLAWARDSTDTQY
V: TRBV4-2; J: TRBJ2-1; D: TRBD2; CDR3: ASSQDTTSRHNEQF
V: TRBV7-2; J: TRBJ2-2; D: TRBD1; CDR3: ASSHSPRQGNTGELF
V: TRBV28; J: TRBJ1-2; D: -; CDR3: ASSLEGGYT
V: TRBV7-2; J: TRBJ2-3; D: -; CDR3: ASSSTSLRTDTQY
V: TRBV6-5; J: TRBJ1-1; D: -; CDR3: ASIKPGVTEAF
V: TRBV7-7; J: TRBJ2-5; D: TRBD1; CDR3: ASSQGQGARETQY
V: TRBV18; J: TRBJ2-5; D: -; CDR3: ASSLLAGEETQY
V: TRBV6-5; J: TRBJ1-5; D: -; CDR3: ASSFRQNSNQPQH
V: TRBV4-1; J: TRBJ2-7; D: TRBD2; CDR3: ASSHAIPSGTSYEQY
V: TRBV6-5; J: TRBJ1-4; D: -; CDR3: ASSYSSDSTLKLF
V: TRBV9; J: TRBJ2-3; D: -; CDR3: ASSPLTGGTDTQY
V: TRBV25-1; J: TRBJ1-2; D: TRBD1; CDR3: ASSPQTGRDGYT
V: TRBV19; J: TRBJ2-5; D: TRBD2; CDR3: ASKPTSGVETQY
V: TRBV27; J: TRBJ2-7; D: -; CDR3: ASSYAGQSYEQY
V: TRBV7-8; J: TRBJ1-5; D: -; CDR3: ASSLEGTRKH
V: TRBV29-1; J: TRBJ1-6; D: -; CDR3: KKKRQFNSPLH
V: TRBV19; J: TRBJ2-1; D: -; CDR3: ASSSSASTYNEQF
V: TRBV5-4; J: TRBJ1-6; D: TRBD1; CDR3: ASSTPGQGISSPLH
V: TRBV28; J: TRBJ2-1; D: -; CDR3: ASRKGGGNEQF
V: TRBV6-5; J: TRBJ1-2; D: -; CDR3: ATSPREDYGYT
V: TRBV6-2/TRBV6-3; J: TRBJ2-5; D: -; CDR3: ASNPRLATETQY
V: TRBV28; J: TRBJ1-1; D: -; CDR3: ASSLFYAEAF
V: TRBV27; J: TRBJ2-7; D: TRBD1; CDR3: ASSDPGQGAGEQY
V: TRBV28; J: TRBJ1-1; D: -; CDR3: ASRQNTEAF